The 21 T cell receptor beta chains below all came from one sample that was sequenced in a study of Graves' ophthalmopathy and Graves' hyperthyroidism. The authors amplified TCR beta CDR3 regions, and they did so from RNA transcripts for repertoire sequencing. The workflow started with a first-round RT-PCR run with HTBI primers and then moved on to a second-round multiplex PCR. Each CDR3 protein is one row after TCRdb ran MiXCR on the multiplex PCR reads. This table has over a million distinct CDR3 sequences, around a third appearing once. The sequenced sample consisted of peripheral blood or thyroid tissue (not recorded which). The receptors were sampled from an adult man with Graves' hyperthyroidism.

Many counts were recorded for this clonotype. The rearrangement links TRBV5-5 to TRBJ2-5; a weak D match, TRBD2 (6 bases). V shed 5 bases and J shed 5 bases, with 16 bases lying between them. CDR1 and CDR2 (germline): SGHKS, YYEKEE (reference sequence). This CDR3 has 14 amino acids. This chain's CDR3 is CASSTSGGRETQYF. CDR3 coding DNA: TGTGCCAGCAGTACGAGTGGGGGGAGGGAGACCCAGTACTTC.

This chain uses TRBV6-1 with TRBJ1-4, with D maybe TRBD1 (5 bases). CDR1 is MNHNS and CDR2 is SASEGT in the germline V gene. V gave up 8 bases and J gave up 4 bases, with 14 bases separating them. The CDR3 spans 14 residues. The CDR3: CASGGTFVNEKLFF. The CDR3 DNA reads as TGTGCCAGCGGTGGGACGTTCGTTAATGAAAAACTGTTTTTT.

This clonotype was detected many times. The V and J genes are TRBV20-1 and TRBJ2-7; 8 bases are shared with TRBD2. Germline CDR1 and CDR2: DFQATT and SNEGSKA (reference sequence). V shed 6 bases and J 5 bases; nucleotides not matched to a gene: 9. This CDR3 has 13 amino acids. The CDR3 loop reads CSALPGGVHEQYF. For the CDR3, the DNA is TGCAGTGCCCTCCCGGGAGGGGTCCACGAGCAGTACTTC.

This clonotype was seen repeatedly, ten times or more. This chain joins TRBV7-9 and TRBJ2-5; TRBD2 aligns across 10 bases. From germline, CDR1 is SEHNR and CDR2 FQNEAQ (reference sequence). The CDR3 length is 13 residues. V dropped 7 bases and J dropped 5; count of bases not matched to a gene: 4. CDR3 protein: CASNSGRVETQYF. The CDR3 DNA sequence: TGTGCCAGCAACAGCGGGAGGGTGGAGACCCAGTACTTC.

A word on this clonotype: Being one base from a much bigger clone, this may be a read error. Here the CDR3 reads CTSSLQVSSYEQYF. CDR3 sequence (DNA): TGCACCAGCAGCTTACAGGTTAGCTCCTACGAGCAGTACTTC. The chain is built from TRBV5-1 and TRBJ2-7, with D possibly being TRBD1 (5 bases). The CDR3 sequence is 14 residues long. Germline V gives CDR1 SGHRS, CDR2 YFSETQ.

This clonotype was counted many times. The chain combines TRBV29-1 with TRBJ1-4, with no clear D. Trimming took 7 bases from V and 3 from J, leaving 12 bases between them. CDR3 size: 13 residues. In germline, CDR1 is SQVTM, CDR2 ANQGSEA. Here the CDR3 reads CSAAGAANEKLFF. The CDR3 DNA reads TGCAGCGCCGCGGGAGCGGCTAATGAAAAACTGTTTTTT.

This clonotype was found many times. J is TRBJ2-5 and V is TRBV6-1; no reliable D call. V lost 2 bases to trimming and J lost 6 bases, with 10 bases between them. CDR1 and CDR2 from the germline V gene are MNHNS and SASEGT. The CDR3 totals 13 residues. CDR3 in DNA: TGTGCCAGCAGTGAAATCTGGGGAAAGACCCAGTACTTC. Translated: CASSEIWGKTQYF.

V usage is TRBV10-3 and J usage is TRBJ1-1; D perhaps matches TRBD1 (6 bases). V was shortened by 10 bases and J by 5 bases, with 17 bases between the two germline ends. The CDR3 is made up of 13 amino acids. Germline CDR1 reads ENHRY; CDR2 reads SYGVKD. CDR3 amino acids: CASVSRGGTEAFF. CDR3 bases: TGTGCCAGCGTAAGCAGGGGAGGTACTGAAGCTTTCTTT.

The chain uses TRBV7-2 and TRBJ1-2, with 9 bases aligning to TRBD1. Per germline, CDR1 SGHTA and CDR2 FQGNSA. Trimming cost V 2 bases and J 6 bases; bases outside gene matches: 10. This CDR3 region has 16 residues. CDR3 protein: CASSLRDRESTNGYTF. CDR3 DNA: TGTGCCAGCAGCTTAAGGGACAGGGAGTCTACTAATGGCTACACCTTC.

This clonotype was counted between two and nine times. V is TRBV29-1 and J is TRBJ2-3; 7 nucleotides line up with TRBD1. Germline trimming cut 0 bases from V and 10 bases from J; bases unmatched to any gene: 4. Germline values: CDR1 SQVTM, CDR2 ANQGSEA. The CDR3 contains 12 residues. In DNA form, the CDR3 reads TGCAGCGTTGAAGATCGAGGGGGCCCGCAGTATTTT. Protein sequence: CSVEDRGGPQYF.

The J gene is TRBJ2-7, the V gene TRBV7-6; 13 bases fit TRBD2. V trimming: 5 bases; J trimming: 5 bases; junction bases outside the gene matches: 9. The CDR3 contains 16 residues. Germline V gene data show CDR1 as SGHVS and CDR2 as FNYEAQ. CDR3 in DNA: TGTGCCAGCAGCACCAGAGGGACTAGCGGGATTCACGAGCAGTACTTC. It codes for CASSTRGTSGIHEQYF.

The chain is built from TRBV2 and TRBJ2-3; 9 bases fit TRBD2. This CDR3 has 15 amino acids. Germline V CDR1 and CDR2: SNHLY, FYNNEI. The junction had 11 bases not matched to a gene; V was cut back by 8 bases and J by 5 bases. The CDR3 is CASGEERGAGDTQYF. CDR3 in DNA: TGTGCCAGCGGCGAGGAGCGGGGGGCCGGAGATACGCAGTATTTT.

This clonotype was seen repeatedly, ten times or more. The chain employs TRBV14 and TRBJ1-1; 9 nucleotides line up with TRBD1. The CDR3 spans 15 residues. The germline gives CDR1 SGHDN, CDR2 FVKESK. The ends lost 4 bases at V and 3 bases at J; junction bases unmatched: 6. CDR3 nucleotide sequence: TGTGCCAGCAGCCCCGACAGGGGGTGGTACACTGAAGCTTTCTTT. Encoded protein: CASSPDRGWYTEAFF.

V and J are TRBV29-1 and TRBJ1-2; D perhaps matches TRBD1 (6 bases). Germline V gene sequence: CDR1 SQVTM, CDR2 ANQGSEA. The CDR3 has 12 residues. Trimming pared 4 bases from V and 6 bases from J, leaving 12 bases between. The CDR3 here is CSVVQGRDGYTF. Written as DNA, the CDR3 is TGCAGCGTTGTTCAGGGGCGGGATGGCTACACCTTC.

The rearrangement links TRBV9 to TRBJ1-2; D perhaps matches TRBD1 (5 bases). Germline V gives CDR1 SGDLS, CDR2 YYNGEE. This CDR3 has 13 amino acids. Trimming shortened V by 8 bases and J by 4 bases, and 15 bases separated the two germline ends. CDR3 sequence (DNA): TGTGCCAGTAATATTCCCGGGGGCTATGGCTACACCTTC. Translated, it gives CASNIPGGYGYTF.

This clonotype was detected only once. Mismatch with germline at one junction end may stem from a read error. The chain recombines TRBV7-4 with TRBJ2-5; 7 bases map to TRBD1. Per germline, CDR1 SGHVT and CDR2 SQSDAQ. The CDR3 length is 14 residues. In DNA, the CDR3 is TGTGCCGGCAGCAAACGACAGGGTCAAGAGACCCAGTACTTC. Translation gives CAGSKRQGQETQYF.

This clonotype was seen only once. V usage is TRBV19 and J usage is TRBJ1-2; 7 nucleotides align to TRBD1. The V and J ends lost 5 bases and 1 base, in that order; junction bases with no gene match: 10. CDR1 is LNHDA, CDR2 SQIVND, per germline (reference sequence). The CDR3 runs to 16 residues. The CDR3 protein is CASSPRGTANNYGYTF. DNA for the CDR3: TGTGCCAGTAGTCCTCGCGGGACAGCAAATAACTATGGCTACACCTTC.

This clonotype has a handful of counts. The V and J genes are TRBV28 and TRBJ1-5; D uncertain. Germline CDR1 MDHEN, CDR2 SYDVKM. V was trimmed by 3 bases and J by 5 bases, leaving 11 bases between them. This CDR3 spans 14 amino acids. The CDR3 protein is CASSFGAAHQPQHF. CDR3 coding DNA: TGTGCCAGCAGTTTCGGCGCGGCTCATCAGCCCCAGCATTTT.

The CDR3 reads CASSRSTAAGTTNEKLFF. For the CDR3, the DNA is TGCGCCAGCAGCCGGTCGACAGCGGCAGGTACAACTAATGAAAAACTGTTTTTT. The rearrangement links TRBV4-3 to TRBJ1-4; the D gene is possibly TRBD1 (5 bases). Looked up from germline, CDR1 is LGHNA and CDR2 is YSLEER. CDR3 length: 18 amino acids. V lost 4 bases to trimming and J lost 0 bases, with 18 bases between them.

This rearrangement joins TRBV20-1 to TRBJ2-7, with D perhaps TRBD2 (6 bases). Germline assignment: CDR1 DFQATT and CDR2 SNEGSKA (reference sequence). The CDR3 covers 15 residues. V was clipped by 1 base and J by 4 bases, with 17 bases between them. As DNA, the CDR3 is TGCAGTGCTAGAGTAAAAGGAGGGGTGACTTACGAGCAGTACTTC. Its translation is CSARVKGGVTYEQYF.

The gene calls are TRBV10-3 and TRBJ2-7, with D possibly being TRBD1 (6 bases). The CDR3 has 11 residues. Germline-derived CDR1 and CDR2 are ENHRY and SYGVKD. Trimming removed 10 bases from V and 3 bases from J, with 10 bases in between. CDR3 in DNA: TGTGCCAGCAGGGACAACTACGAGCAGTACTTC. Its translation is CASRDNYEQYF.